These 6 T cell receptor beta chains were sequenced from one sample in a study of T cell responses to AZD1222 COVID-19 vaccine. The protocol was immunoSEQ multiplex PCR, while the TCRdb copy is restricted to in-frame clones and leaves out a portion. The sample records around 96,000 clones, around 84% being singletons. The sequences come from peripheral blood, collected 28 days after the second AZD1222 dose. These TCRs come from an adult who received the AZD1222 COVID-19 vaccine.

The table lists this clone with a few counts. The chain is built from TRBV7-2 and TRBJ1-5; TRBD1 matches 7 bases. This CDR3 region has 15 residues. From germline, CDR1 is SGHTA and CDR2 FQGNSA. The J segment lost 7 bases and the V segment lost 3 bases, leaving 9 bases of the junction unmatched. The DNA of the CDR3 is TGTGCCAGCAGCTTCCCTCAGGGGGGAGAACAGCCCCAGCATTTT. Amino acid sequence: CASSFPQGGEQPQHF.

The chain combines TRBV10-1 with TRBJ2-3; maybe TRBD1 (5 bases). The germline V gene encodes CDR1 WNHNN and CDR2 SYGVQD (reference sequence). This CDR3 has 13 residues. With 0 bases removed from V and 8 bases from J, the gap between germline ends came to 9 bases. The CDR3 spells CASSESGAPTQYF. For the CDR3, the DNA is TGCGCCAGCAGTGAGTCAGGGGCGCCTACGCAGTATTTT.

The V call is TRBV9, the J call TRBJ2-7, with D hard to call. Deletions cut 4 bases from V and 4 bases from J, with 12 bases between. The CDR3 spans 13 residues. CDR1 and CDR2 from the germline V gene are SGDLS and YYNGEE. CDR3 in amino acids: CASSPRPKYEQYF. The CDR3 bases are TGTGCCAGCAGCCCACGCCCAAAGTACGAGCAGTACTTC.

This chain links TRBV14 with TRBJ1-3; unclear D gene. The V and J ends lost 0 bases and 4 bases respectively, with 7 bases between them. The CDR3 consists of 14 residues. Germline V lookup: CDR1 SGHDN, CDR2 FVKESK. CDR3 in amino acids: CASSQDRRGNTIYF. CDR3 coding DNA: TGTGCCAGCAGCCAAGATAGGAGAGGAAACACCATATATTTT.

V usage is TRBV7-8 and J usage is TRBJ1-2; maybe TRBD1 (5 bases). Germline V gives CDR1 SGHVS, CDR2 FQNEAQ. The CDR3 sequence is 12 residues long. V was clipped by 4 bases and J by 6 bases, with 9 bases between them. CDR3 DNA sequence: TGTGCCAGCAGCTCCCCGGGGGATGGCTACACCTTC. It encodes CASSSPGDGYTF.

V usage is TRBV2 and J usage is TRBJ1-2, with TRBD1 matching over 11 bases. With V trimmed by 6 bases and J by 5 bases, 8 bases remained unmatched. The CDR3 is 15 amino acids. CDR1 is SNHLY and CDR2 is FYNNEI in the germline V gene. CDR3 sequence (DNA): TGTGCCAGCAGCCACGGACAGGGGGCTGAGTATGGCTACACCTTC. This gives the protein CASSHGQGAEYGYTF.